Listed below are T cell receptor beta chains from one sample, sequenced in a study of blood T cell repertoires in COVID-19. Here immunoSEQ multiplex PCR was the method, and the copy in TCRdb shows in-frame clones only, minus some. The table lists some 150,000 clones, 80% to 90% of them singletons. The sample was peripheral blood. Receptor source: a woman aged 55-69 years with active COVID-19. Both conserved end residues are part of each CDR3. D genes are given only for firm matches. Size tells how often a clone was seen (once, few, many) or the class of an expanded clone, and some rows leave it out.

>16|.|TRBJ2-4|TRBD1|TRBV6-2/TRBV6-3
TGTGCCAGCAGTTCGCCAGGACAGGGGGCCAAAAACATTCAGTACTTC
CASSSPGQGAKNIQYF
>13|.|TRBJ1-5|TRBD1|TRBV19
TGTGCCAGTAGTACAGGGGGCTTACAGCCCCAGCATTTT
CASSTGGLQPQHF
>15|.|TRBJ2-1|.|TRBV19
TGTGCCAGTAGTACCCGGAGATCTGGTGGGTATGAGCAGTTCTTC
CASSTRRSGGYEQFF
>16|.|TRBJ1-2|.|TRBV11-2
TGTGCCAGCAGCCCCACCAGCGGGCTAAATACCTATGGCTACACCTTC
CASSPTSGLNTYGYTF
>15|.|TRBJ2-1|.|TRBV7-2
TGTGCCAGCAGCTTATCGCACCTTAGCGGCAATGAGCAGTTCTTC
CASSLSHLSGNEQFF
>15|once|TRBJ2-7|TRBD1|TRBV6-1
TGTGCCAGCAGTGAATGGACAGGGGGAACCCTCGAGCAGTACTTC
CASSEWTGGTLEQYF
>15|.|TRBJ2-7|.|TRBV28
TGTGCCAGCAAAGGGCACGGGAGCGGTTCCTACGAGCAGTACTTC
CASKGHGSGSYEQYF
>17|.|TRBJ2-5|.|TRBV2
TGTGCCAGCACGGCCGCAAAACCGGGAGCTGAACCAGAGACCCAGTACTTC
CASTAAKPGAEPETQYF
>18|.|TRBJ2-7|TRBD1|TRBV5-1
TGCGCCAGCAGCAGGGGGACAGCCCCGGAAGGACTTATCTACGAGCAGTACTTC
CASSRGTAPEGLIYEQYF
>14|.|TRBJ1-6|.|TRBV2
TGTGCCAGCATGGGCTCAGGTCTTAATTCACCCCTCCACTTT
CASMGSGLNSPLHF
>15|.|TRBJ2-7|.|TRBV28
TGTGCCAGCAGTTCCCGGAGGGCAGTGGGGGACGAGCAGTACTTC
CASSSRRAVGDEQYF
>15|once|TRBJ1-5|.|TRBV19
TGTGCCAGTAGTATAATGGGGACAAGGAGTCAGCCCCAGCATTTT
CASSIMGTRSQPQHF
>15|.|TRBJ2-3|.|TRBV19
TGTGCCAGTAGTTCTGTGGCGGCCACAAGGGATACGCAGTATTTT
CASSSVAATRDTQYF
>14|few|TRBJ2-1|.|TRBV5-8
TGTGCCAGCAGCTTGGGTTCCAGTCCCAATGAGCAGTTCTTC
CASSLGSSPNEQFF
>18|.|TRBJ2-1|.|TRBV28
TGTGCCAGCAGTCGACAAACCTCACTAGCCTACCTGGGGAATGAGCAGTTCTTC
CASSRQTSLAYLGNEQFF
>13|.|TRBJ2-7|.|TRBV5-8
TGTGCCAGCAGCTTGCCCCGGGAGCAAGGGCAGTACTTC
CASSLPREQGQYF